Listed below are T cell receptor beta chains from one sample, sequenced in a study of blood T cell repertoires in COVID-19. Measured with immunoSEQ multiplex PCR; TCRdb has only the in-frame clones, and not every one. The sample holds approximately 260,000 clones; just under 90% are singletons and the top ten take 3.5% to 4.5%. The sequencing input was peripheral blood. The receptor set was obtained from a middle-aged woman with acute or convalescent COVID-19. CDR3s include the opening cysteine and the closing phenylalanine or tryptophan. The order of the fields is V gene, clone size, D gene, J gene, CDR3 protein, CDR3 DNA. The D gene is left open where the match is weak. Some rows mark clone size as missing; the rest say once, few, many or name a class of expanded clone.

TRBV2	.	.	TRBJ2-2	CASRGDWNTGELFF	TGTGCCAGCAGGGGGGACTGGAACACCGGGGAGCTGTTTTTT
TRBV24-1	.	.	TRBJ1-2	CATSDTLYGYTF	TGTGCCACCAGTGACACACTATATGGCTACACCTTC
TRBV18	.	.	TRBJ1-1	CASSPLEGGFKNTEAFF	TGTGCCAGCTCACCCCTTGAGGGAGGGTTTAAGAACACTGAAGCTTTCTTT
TRBV5-4	.	.	TRBJ1-2	CASSHGGDNYGYTF	TGTGCCAGCAGTCATGGCGGGGACAACTATGGCTACACCTTC
TRBV29-1	.	.	TRBJ2-5	CSAQGGASETQYF	TGCAGCGCCCAAGGGGGGGCGAGTGAGACCCAGTACTTC
TRBV24-1	.	TRBD1	TRBJ1-3	CATSETTGAGNTIYF	TGTGCCACCAGTGAAACCACAGGGGCTGGAAACACCATATATTTT
TRBV6-5	.	TRBD1	TRBJ1-2	CASSSGGQETNYGYTF	TGTGCCAGCAGTTCCGGCGGACAGGAAACAAACTATGGCTACACCTTC
TRBV20-1	.	TRBD2	TRBJ2-3	CSAPGGDTQYF	TGCAGTGCGCCGGGGGGGGATACGCAGTATTTT
TRBV19	.	TRBD1	TRBJ1-2	CASSPGAGGKYGYTF	TGTGCCAGTAGCCCCGGGGCAGGGGGAAAATATGGCTACACCTTC
TRBV19	.	TRBD2	TRBJ2-1	CASSAGTSYNEQFF	TGTGCCAGTAGTGCCGGGACTAGCTACAATGAGCAGTTCTTC
TRBV4-1	.	.	TRBJ2-6	CASSQDHGPSGANVLTF	TGCGCCAGCAGCCAAGATCACGGTCCCTCTGGGGCCAACGTCCTGACTTTC
TRBV7-9	.	TRBD1	TRBJ2-3	CASSYRDRGRDTQYF	TGTGCCAGCAGCTACCGGGACAGGGGCAGAGATACGCAGTATTTT
TRBV19	.	.	TRBJ1-6	CASSIGEARNSSPLHF	TGTGCCAGTAGTATTGGAGAGGCTCGGAATTCTTCACCCCTCCACTTT
TRBV29-1	.	.	TRBJ1-1	CSVEASDKSPNTEAFF	TGCAGCGTTGAGGCGAGTGACAAATCCCCGAACACTGAAGCTTTCTTT
TRBV10-2	.	.	TRBJ2-2	CASSGLVTGELFF	TGCGCCAGCAGTGGACTAGTAACCGGGGAGCTGTTTTTT
TRBV5-4	once	.	TRBJ2-3	CASGERITDTQYF	TGTGCCAGCGGGGAGAGAATCACAGATACGCAGTATTTT
TRBV4-1	.	.	TRBJ1-2	CASSQEETTYGYTF	TGCGCCAGCAGCCAAGAGGAAACTACCTATGGCTACACCTTC
TRBV10-1	.	TRBD1	TRBJ2-5	CASSDFDAGGAETQYF	TGCGCCAGCAGTGATTTCGACGCAGGGGGCGCGGAGACCCAGTACTTC
TRBV19	.	.	TRBJ2-1	CASSERGTDRSSYNEQFF	TGTGCCAGTTCCGAGAGGGGCACAGACAGGAGCTCCTACAATGAGCAGTTCTTC
TRBV29-1	.	TRBD1	TRBJ2-3	CSVEDRDRVTDTQYF	TGCAGCGTTGAAGATAGAGACAGGGTAACAGATACGCAGTATTTT
TRBV7-6	.	TRBD1	TRBJ1-2	CASSFGGGDGYTF	TGTGCCAGCAGCTTTGGAGGGGGCGATGGCTACACCTTC
TRBV9	once	.	TRBJ1-2	CASSVEPGPSGGGYTF	TGTGCCAGCAGCGTAGAGCCGGGACCGTCGGGGGGTGGCTACACCTTC
TRBV10-3	.	TRBD2	TRBJ2-3	CATGERGTSTDTQYF	TGTGCCACAGGCGAGCGGGGGACGAGCACAGATACGCAGTATTTT
TRBV30	.	.	TRBJ2-1	CAWSPTSWDEQFF	TGTGCCTGGAGTCCGACTAGTTGGGATGAGCAGTTCTTC